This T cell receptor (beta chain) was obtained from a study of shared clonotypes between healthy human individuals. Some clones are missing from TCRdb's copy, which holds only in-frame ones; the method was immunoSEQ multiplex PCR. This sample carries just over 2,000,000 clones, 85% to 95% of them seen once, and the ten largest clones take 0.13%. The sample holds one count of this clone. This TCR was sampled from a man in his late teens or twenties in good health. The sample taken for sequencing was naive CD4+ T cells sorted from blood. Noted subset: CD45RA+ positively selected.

CDR3 residues: CASSTAGTGTYEQYF. For the CDR3, the DNA is TGTGCCAGTAGTACTGCTGGGACAGGGACCTACGAGCAGTACTTC. The gene calls are TRBV19 and TRBJ2-7, with 9 bases aligning to TRBD1. J gave up 2 bases and V 4 bases, and 6 bases lay outside the gene matches. In germline, CDR1 is LNHDA, CDR2 SQIVND (reference sequence). This CDR3 is built from 15 residues.